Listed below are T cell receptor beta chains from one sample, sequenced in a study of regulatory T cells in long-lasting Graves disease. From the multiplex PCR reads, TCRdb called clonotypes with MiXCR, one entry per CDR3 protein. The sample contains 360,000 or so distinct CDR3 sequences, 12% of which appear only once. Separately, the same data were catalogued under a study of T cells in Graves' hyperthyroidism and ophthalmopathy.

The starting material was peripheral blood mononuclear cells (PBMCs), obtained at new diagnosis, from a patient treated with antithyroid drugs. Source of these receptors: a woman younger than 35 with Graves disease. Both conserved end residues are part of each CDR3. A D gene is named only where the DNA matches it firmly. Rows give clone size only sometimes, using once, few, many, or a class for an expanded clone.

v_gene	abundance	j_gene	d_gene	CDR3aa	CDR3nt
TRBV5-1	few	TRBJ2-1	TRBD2	CASSFRLAGTNEQFF	TGCGCCAGCAGCTTTCGACTAGCGGGGACCAATGAGCAGTTCTTC
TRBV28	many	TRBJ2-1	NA	CASSWWGGGGAATYNEQFF	TGTGCCAGCAGTTGGTGGGGTGGTGGGGGTGCAGCGACCTACAATGAGCAGTTCTTC
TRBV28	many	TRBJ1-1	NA	CAIRVMNTEAFF	TGTGCCATACGGGTTATGAACACTGAAGCTTTCTTT
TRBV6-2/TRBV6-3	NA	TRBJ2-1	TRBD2	CASRPGLEFNEQFF	TGTGCCAGCAGGCCGGGACTAGAATTCAATGAGCAGTTCTTC
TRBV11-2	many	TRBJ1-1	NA	CASSLVAGNMNTEAFF	TGTGCCAGCAGCTTAGTAGCCGGGAACATGAACACTGAAGCTTTCTTT
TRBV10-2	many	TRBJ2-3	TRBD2	CASMELAGGTDTQYF	TGCGCCAGCATGGAACTAGCGGGAGGAACAGATACGCAGTATTTT
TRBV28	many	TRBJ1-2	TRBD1	CASSLSPAGGDGYTF	TGTGCCAGCAGTTTATCCCCCGCAGGGGGCGATGGCTACACCTTC
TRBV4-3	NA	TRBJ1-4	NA	CASSRQTGAREKLFF	TGCGCCAGCAGCCGCCAGACGGGGGCTCGCGAAAAACTGTTTTTT
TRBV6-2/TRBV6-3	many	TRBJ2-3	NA	CASSYSTGATDTQYF	TGTGCCAGCAGTTACTCGACGGGGGCGACAGATACGCAGTATTTT
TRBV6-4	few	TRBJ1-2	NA	CACSEAGLGYGYTF	TGTGCCTGCAGTGAAGCCGGGCTGGGCTATGGCTACACCTTC
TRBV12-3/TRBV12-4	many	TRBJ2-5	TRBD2	CASQGLAGARETQYF	TGTGCCAGCCAGGGGCTAGCGGGAGCACGGGAGACCCAGTACTTC
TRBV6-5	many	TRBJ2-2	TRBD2	CASSYGTSSAGELFF	TGTGCCAGCAGTTACGGGACTAGTAGTGCCGGGGAGCTGTTTTTT
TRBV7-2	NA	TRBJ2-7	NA	CASSFNDYEQYF	TGTGCCAGCAGCTTCAACGACTACGAGCAGTACTTC
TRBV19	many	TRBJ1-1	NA	CASSITDSFNTEAFF	TGTGCCAGTAGTATAACAGACAGCTTTAACACTGAAGCTTTCTTT
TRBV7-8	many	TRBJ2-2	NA	CASSLSGESTGELFF	TGTGCCAGCAGCTTAAGTGGGGAATCGACCGGGGAGCTGTTTTTT
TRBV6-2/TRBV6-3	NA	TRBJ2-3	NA	CASSYSGFLGDTQYF	TGTGCCAGCAGTTACTCTGGGTTTCTAGGAGATACGCAGTATTTT
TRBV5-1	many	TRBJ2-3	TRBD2	CASSFGFLGLAETDTQYF	TGCGCCAGCAGCTTCGGGTTTTTGGGACTAGCGGAAACAGATACGCAGTATTTT
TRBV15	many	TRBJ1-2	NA	CATSRVGNYGYTF	TGTGCCACCAGCAGAGTTGGTAACTATGGCTACACCTTC
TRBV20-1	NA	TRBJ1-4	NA	CSARATWREKLFF	TGCAGTGCTAGGGCCACTTGGAGGGAAAAACTGTTTTTT
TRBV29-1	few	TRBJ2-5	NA	CSVDDSHQETQYF	TGCAGCGTTGATGACAGCCACCAAGAGACCCAGTACTTC
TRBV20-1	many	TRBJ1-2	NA	CSASRGVGYTF	TGCAGTGCTAGTCGGGGGGTCGGCTACACCTTC
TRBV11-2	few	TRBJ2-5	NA	CASSSSRVIETQYF	TGTGCCAGCAGCTCGTCCAGGGTCATAGAGACCCAGTACTTC
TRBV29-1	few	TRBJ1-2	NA	CSAQLGANYGYTF	TGCAGCGCACAACTTGGAGCTAACTATGGCTACACCTTC